What follows is one T cell receptor beta chain and its context. The antigen remains undetermined. This sample is part of a study of cytomegalovirus exposure and HLA in healthy donors. Findings and caveats of the study: The classifier was said to identify cytomegalovirus status with high specificity and sensitivity. Later, TCR association rates were found to vary by HLA locus, highest for DRB1 and lowest for HLA-C.

The PCR contained 60 Vbeta and 13 Jbeta primers. The assay was immunoSEQ multiplex PCR, and TCRdb's table has in-frame clones only and misses some. The repertoire holds 80,000 to 95,000 clones, 75% to 85% seen once, with about 1.9% in the top ten. The CDR3 spans 15 residues. Trimming removed 6 bases from V and 6 bases from J; junction bases left unmatched: 10. Germline CDR1 reads ENHRY; CDR2 reads SYGVKD. The J gene is TRBJ1-2, the V gene TRBV10-3; 10 bases line up with TRBD1. This clonotype originated in a woman under 40 in good health and CMV-seronegative. The sequencing sample was made of PBMCs. CDR3 nucleotides: TGTGCCATCAGGAAGAAGACAGGGGGCGTCGATGGCTACACCTTC. Amino acid sequence: CAIRKKTGGVDGYTF.